This T cell receptor (beta chain) came from a study of cytomegalovirus exposure and HLA in healthy donors. Vbeta (60) and Jbeta (13) primers were used in the PCR. Clones were sequenced by immunoSEQ multiplex PCR, and TCRdb holds only the in-frame ones, with some missing. Among 120,000 to 150,000 clones listed, over 65% were seen once. CDR3 length: 13 residues. Trimming cost V 2 bases and J 4 bases, with 8 bases left between them. Per germline, CDR1 SGHTA and CDR2 FQGNSA. Study-wide points: The CMV antigen specificity of a few CMV-associated chains was confirmed through in vitro analysis. In a later analysis, compared with equally common non-associated chains, HLA-associated beta chains were more expanded. In an earlier analysis, in roughly 600 donors, most V segments appeared productive either ~87% or ~30% of the time.

With respect to this clone: Its antigen is undetermined.

This chain links TRBV7-2 with TRBJ1-2; tentatively, D is TRBD1 (5 bases). Specimen: PBMCs. The TCR originated in a man between 40 and 49 years old in good health and CMV-seropositive. The CDR3 DNA is TGTGCCAGCAGCTTAAGACAGACCTATGGCTACACCTTC. This translates into CASSLRQTYGYTF.